The rows below give T cell receptor beta chains drawn from one sample of a study of regulatory T cells in long-lasting Graves disease. MiXCR, applied by TCRdb to the multiplex PCR reads, yields one record per CDR3 protein. The profile covers about 540,000 distinct CDR3 sequences, with around an eighth appearing a single time and roughly 10% taken by the ten largest. These data also featured in a second study, about T cells in Graves' hyperthyroidism and ophthalmopathy.

The sequencing used peripheral blood mononuclear cells (PBMCs), collected at new diagnosis, from a patient treated with antithyroid drugs. The receptors here all came from a man aged 25 to 40 with Graves disease. The CDR3 runs from the conserved cysteine through the conserved F or W. D genes are given only for firm matches. For some rows the clone size is stated as once, few or many, or as a class when expanded; others skip it.

CDR3,DNA,V,J,D,size
CASSPTAGGTSDSPLHF,TGTGCCAGCTCACCAACGGCAGGGGGCACGTCTGACTCACCCCTCCACTTT,TRBV18,TRBJ1-6,TRBD1,-
CASSDPGTGDQPQHF,TGTGCCAGCAGTGATCCCGGGACAGGGGATCAGCCCCAGCATTTT,TRBV25-1,TRBJ1-5,TRBD1,-
CASRNPGQGNTIYF,TGTGCCAGCCGGAACCCGGGACAGGGAAACACCATATATTTT,TRBV27,TRBJ1-3,TRBD1,few
CASSDPGTGTYEQYF,TGCGCCAGCAGTGACCCCGGGACTGGGACCTACGAGCAGTACTTC,TRBV10-2,TRBJ2-7,-,many
CATSDISFDKYNEQFF,TGTGCCACCAGTGATATTTCGTTTGACAAATACAATGAGCAGTTCTTC,TRBV24-1,TRBJ2-1,-,many
CASSNPGTVNTEAFF,TGTGCCAGTAGTAACCCCGGGACGGTGAACACTGAAGCTTTCTTT,TRBV19,TRBJ1-1,-,-
CSARVLAQNTDTQYF,TGCAGTGCTAGAGTTCTAGCGCAAAACACAGATACGCAGTATTTT,TRBV20-1,TRBJ2-3,-,many
CASSPNSGTSLQFF,TGTGCCAGCAGCCCTAACTCCGGAACTAGCTTGCAGTTCTTC,TRBV7-9,TRBJ2-1,-,many
CAGSLRQGIDTGELFF,TGCGCCGGCAGCCTCCGACAGGGGATCGACACCGGGGAGCTGTTTTTT,TRBV5-1,TRBJ2-2,TRBD1,-
CASRVDRGLSYEQYF,TGTGCCAGCAGAGTGGACAGGGGGCTCTCCTACGAGCAGTACTTC,TRBV11-2,TRBJ2-7,TRBD1,many
CASSGAGTGGANTEAFF,TGTGCCAGCAGTGGAGCCGGGACAGGGGGAGCCAACACTGAAGCTTTCTTT,TRBV6-1,TRBJ1-1,TRBD1,many
CASSRYWASGEVEWSYEQYF,TGTGCCAGCAGTCGGTACTGGGCTAGCGGGGAGGTTGAGTGGTCCTACGAGCAGTACTTC,TRBV28,TRBJ2-7,TRBD2,-
CASSTRGSSYNGQFF,TGTGCCAGCAGTACCCGCGGTAGCTCCTACAATGGGCAGTTCTTC,TRBV27,TRBJ2-1,-,-
CATGPRGREQYF,TGTGCCACAGGACCCCGAGGGAGGGAGCAGTACTTC,TRBV15,TRBJ2-7,-,many
CASSLVKDKQYF,TGTGCCAGCAGCTTAGTTAAAGACAAGCAGTACTTC,TRBV7-9,TRBJ2-7,-,-
CASSPRGVRDEQYF,TGTGCCAGCAGCCCCCGGGGGGTTCGGGACGAGCAGTACTTC,TRBV13,TRBJ2-7,TRBD2,few
CAWEGRNYGYTF,TGTGCCTGGGAGGGACGGAACTATGGCTACACCTTC,TRBV30,TRBJ1-2,-,few
CASSFWQEETQYF,TGTGCCAGCAGCTTTTGGCAAGAAGAGACCCAGTACTTC,TRBV5-4,TRBJ2-5,-,many